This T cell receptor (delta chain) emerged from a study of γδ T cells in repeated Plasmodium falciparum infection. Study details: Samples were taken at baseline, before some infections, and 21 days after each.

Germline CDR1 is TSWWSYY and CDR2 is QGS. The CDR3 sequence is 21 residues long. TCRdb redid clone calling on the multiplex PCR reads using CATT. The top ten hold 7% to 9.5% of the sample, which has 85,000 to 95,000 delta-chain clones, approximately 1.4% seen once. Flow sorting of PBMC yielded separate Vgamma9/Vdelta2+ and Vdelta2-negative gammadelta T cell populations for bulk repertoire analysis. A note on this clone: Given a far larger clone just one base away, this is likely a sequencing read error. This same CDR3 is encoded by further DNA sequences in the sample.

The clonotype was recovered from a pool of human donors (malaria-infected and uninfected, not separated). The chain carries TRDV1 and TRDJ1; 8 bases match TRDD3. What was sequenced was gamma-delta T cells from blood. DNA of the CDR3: TGTGCCCTTGGGGAGGGACTACGTAGGTGGGGGATCGGCCTTGATTATCCCAAACTCATCTTT. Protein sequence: CALGEGLRRWGIGLDYPKLIF.